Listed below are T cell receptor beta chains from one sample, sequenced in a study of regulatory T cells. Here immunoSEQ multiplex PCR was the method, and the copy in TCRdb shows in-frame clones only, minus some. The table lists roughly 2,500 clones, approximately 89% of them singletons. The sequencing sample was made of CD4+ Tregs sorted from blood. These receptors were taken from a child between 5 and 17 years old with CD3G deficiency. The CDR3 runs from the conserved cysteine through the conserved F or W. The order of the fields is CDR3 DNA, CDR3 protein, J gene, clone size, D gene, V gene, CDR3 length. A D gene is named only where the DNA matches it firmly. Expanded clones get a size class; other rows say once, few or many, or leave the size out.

cdr3_nt: TGTGCCAGCAGCTTAGTCGGCGGGGCAAGTGAAAAACTGTTTTTT
cdr3_aa: CASSLVGGASEKLFF
j_call: TRBJ1-4
clone_size: NA
d_call: NA
v_call: TRBV7-9
cdr3_length: 15

cdr3_nt: TGTGCCAGCAGTTTCGGGGGTAACTATGGCTACACCTTC
cdr3_aa: CASSFGGNYGYTF
j_call: TRBJ1-2
clone_size: once
d_call: NA
v_call: TRBV28
cdr3_length: 13

cdr3_nt: TGTGCCAGCAGGCTAGGGGGGCGCACAGATACGCAGTATTTT
cdr3_aa: CASRLGGRTDTQYF
j_call: TRBJ2-3
clone_size: once
d_call: NA
v_call: TRBV6-1
cdr3_length: 14

cdr3_nt: TGTGCCAGCAGCTTCGTCGGACCCTACGAGCAGTACTTC
cdr3_aa: CASSFVGPYEQYF
j_call: TRBJ2-7
clone_size: NA
d_call: NA
v_call: TRBV7-8
cdr3_length: 13

cdr3_nt: TGCGCCAGCAGCTTGAGTCTAGCGGGAGGGTCAGATACGCAGTATTTT
cdr3_aa: CASSLSLAGGSDTQYF
j_call: TRBJ2-3
clone_size: NA
d_call: TRBD2
v_call: TRBV5-1
cdr3_length: 16

cdr3_nt: TGTGCCAGCAGTGTTCATCAGGGCTCTGGGGCCAACGTCCTGACTTTC
cdr3_aa: CASSVHQGSGANVLTF
j_call: TRBJ2-6
clone_size: NA
d_call: NA
v_call: TRBV6-1
cdr3_length: 16

cdr3_nt: TGCGCCAGCAGCTTGGCCCCGGGGATCTATGGCTACACCTTC
cdr3_aa: CASSLAPGIYGYTF
j_call: TRBJ1-2
clone_size: once
d_call: NA
v_call: TRBV5-1
cdr3_length: 14

cdr3_nt: TGTGCCAGCAGCCTTCTTGAAAAACTGTTTTTT
cdr3_aa: CASSLLEKLFF
j_call: TRBJ1-4
clone_size: NA
d_call: NA
v_call: TRBV6-1
cdr3_length: 11

cdr3_nt: TGTGCCAGCAGTGCCGTAGGCAGGGGGCCCAATCAGCCCCAGCATTTT
cdr3_aa: CASSAVGRGPNQPQHF
j_call: TRBJ1-5
clone_size: NA
d_call: TRBD1
v_call: TRBV6-1
cdr3_length: 16

cdr3_nt: TGTGCCAGCAGTGAGGCCAGCTTCAATTCACCCCTCCACTTT
cdr3_aa: CASSEASFNSPLHF
j_call: TRBJ1-6
clone_size: NA
d_call: NA
v_call: TRBV6-1
cdr3_length: 14

cdr3_nt: TGTGCCAGCAGCATAGGTTCTCGGGGTGCTGAAGCTTTCTTT
cdr3_aa: CASSIGSRGAEAFF
j_call: TRBJ1-1
clone_size: NA
d_call: NA
v_call: TRBV6-1
cdr3_length: 14

cdr3_nt: TGTGCCAGCAGTTCAACAGGGTTGAACGGCAATGAGCAGTTCTTC
cdr3_aa: CASSSTGLNGNEQFF
j_call: TRBJ2-1
clone_size: NA
d_call: NA
v_call: TRBV28
cdr3_length: 15

cdr3_nt: TGCGCCAGCAGCCAACGCTACCGGGACAACTCTGGAAACACCATATATTTT
cdr3_aa: CASSQRYRDNSGNTIYF
j_call: TRBJ1-3
clone_size: NA
d_call: NA
v_call: TRBV4-1
cdr3_length: 17

cdr3_nt: TGTGCCATCGGGACTAGCGGGAGGGAGCAGTTCTTC
cdr3_aa: CAIGTSGREQFF
j_call: TRBJ2-1
clone_size: NA
d_call: TRBD2
v_call: TRBV10-3
cdr3_length: 12

cdr3_nt: TGTGCCAGCAGTCAGACAGGGTTTGCGTCCTACGAGCAGTACTTC
cdr3_aa: CASSQTGFASYEQYF
j_call: TRBJ2-7
clone_size: NA
d_call: TRBD1
v_call: TRBV6-1
cdr3_length: 15

cdr3_nt: TGTGCCAGCAGCCCTCGGACCCGTCTTGGCGAGCAGTACTTC
cdr3_aa: CASSPRTRLGEQYF
j_call: TRBJ2-7
clone_size: NA
d_call: NA
v_call: TRBV7-8
cdr3_length: 14

cdr3_nt: TGTGCCAGCAGCTTAGCCGCCTCCTACGAGCAGTACTTC
cdr3_aa: CASSLAASYEQYF
j_call: TRBJ2-7
clone_size: NA
d_call: NA
v_call: TRBV7-2
cdr3_length: 13

cdr3_nt: TGTGCCAGCAGCCACGGGGGCAGTCACACAGATACGCAGTATTTT
cdr3_aa: CASSHGGSHTDTQYF
j_call: TRBJ2-3
clone_size: NA
d_call: NA
v_call: TRBV7-6
cdr3_length: 15

cdr3_nt: TGTGCCAGCAGCCTCCGTTACAATGAGCAGTTCTTC
cdr3_aa: CASSLRYNEQFF
j_call: TRBJ2-1
clone_size: NA
d_call: NA
v_call: TRBV13
cdr3_length: 12

cdr3_nt: TGTGCCAGCAGCTTCTACCCGACGGGTGAGCAGTTCTTC
cdr3_aa: CASSFYPTGEQFF
j_call: TRBJ2-1
clone_size: NA
d_call: NA
v_call: TRBV6-6
cdr3_length: 13

cdr3_nt: TGTGCCAGTAGTTATCGCGCGGGACAGGGGAATCAGCCCCAGCATTTT
cdr3_aa: CASSYRAGQGNQPQHF
j_call: TRBJ1-5
clone_size: once
d_call: TRBD1
v_call: TRBV19
cdr3_length: 16

cdr3_nt: TGTGCCAGCTCCGGGACAGGGGCCCTGGTGGGGACCGGGGAGCTGTTTTTT
cdr3_aa: CASSGTGALVGTGELFF
j_call: TRBJ2-2
clone_size: NA
d_call: TRBD1
v_call: TRBV19
cdr3_length: 17

cdr3_nt: TGCGCCAGCAGCTTAGGGACTAGCGCGGATTACGAGCAGTACTTC
cdr3_aa: CASSLGTSADYEQYF
j_call: TRBJ2-7
clone_size: NA
d_call: TRBD2
v_call: TRBV5-1
cdr3_length: 15

cdr3_nt: TGTGCCAGCAGCTTAGTTCTTCCAGGGGGCCGTGAAAAACTGTTTTTT
cdr3_aa: CASSLVLPGGREKLFF
j_call: TRBJ1-4
clone_size: NA
d_call: TRBD1
v_call: TRBV7-9
cdr3_length: 16

cdr3_nt: TGTGCCAGCAGTGCGCATGGGTACGACGAGCAGTACTTC
cdr3_aa: CASSAHGYDEQYF
j_call: TRBJ2-7
clone_size: NA
d_call: NA
v_call: TRBV28
cdr3_length: 13

cdr3_nt: TGTGCCAGCAGTTCCCCGACTAGCGGGAGCCCAGATACGCAGTATTTT
cdr3_aa: CASSSPTSGSPDTQYF
j_call: TRBJ2-3
clone_size: NA
d_call: TRBD2
v_call: TRBV28
cdr3_length: 16

cdr3_nt: TGTGCCAGCAGTTCCTGGGCCCGGGGGCTGTTTTTT
cdr3_aa: CASSSWARGLFF
j_call: TRBJ2-2
clone_size: NA
d_call: NA
v_call: TRBV6-1
cdr3_length: 12

cdr3_nt: TGCGCCAGCAGTGGGGGCCCCTCAAGCTCTGGGGCCAACGTCCTGACTTTC
cdr3_aa: CASSGGPSSSGANVLTF
j_call: TRBJ2-6
clone_size: NA
d_call: NA
v_call: TRBV5-1
cdr3_length: 17

cdr3_nt: TGCAGTGTCCCCGGGGGCCATGGCTACACCTTC
cdr3_aa: CSVPGGHGYTF
j_call: TRBJ1-2
clone_size: NA
d_call: NA
v_call: TRBV20-1
cdr3_length: 11

cdr3_nt: TGTGCCAGCAGCTTAGGGGGAATCGGTTACGAGCAGTACTTC
cdr3_aa: CASSLGGIGYEQYF
j_call: TRBJ2-7
clone_size: NA
d_call: NA
v_call: TRBV7-8
cdr3_length: 14

cdr3_nt: TGTGCCAGCATGAAGCACGGGACGCAGTATTTT
cdr3_aa: CASMKHGTQYF
j_call: TRBJ2-3
clone_size: NA
d_call: NA
v_call: TRBV6-1
cdr3_length: 11

cdr3_nt: TGTGCCAGCAGTGGATATCGGAAAGGCGGGAGGGTGCCCTACGAGCAGTACTTC
cdr3_aa: CASSGYRKGGRVPYEQYF
j_call: TRBJ2-7
clone_size: NA
d_call: TRBD2
v_call: TRBV6-1
cdr3_length: 18

cdr3_nt: TGTGCCAGCAGTCTGACAGGGCGTCCCTACGAGCAGTACTTC
cdr3_aa: CASSLTGRPYEQYF
j_call: TRBJ2-7
clone_size: NA
d_call: TRBD1
v_call: TRBV6-1
cdr3_length: 14

cdr3_nt: TGTGCCAGCAGTGAAATCGGACACCCATGGCAGTACTTC
cdr3_aa: CASSEIGHPWQYF
j_call: TRBJ2-7
clone_size: NA
d_call: NA
v_call: TRBV6-1
cdr3_length: 13

cdr3_nt: TGTGCCAGCAGTTTAGGGCGGACTGAGCAGTACTTC
cdr3_aa: CASSLGRTEQYF
j_call: TRBJ2-7
clone_size: NA
d_call: NA
v_call: TRBV28
cdr3_length: 12

cdr3_nt: TGCGCCAGCAGTCTCAAGCGGGAGGGCCCAGGCCACGAGCAGTACTTC
cdr3_aa: CASSLKREGPGHEQYF
j_call: TRBJ2-7
clone_size: NA
d_call: TRBD2
v_call: TRBV10-1
cdr3_length: 16

cdr3_nt: TGTGCCAGTAGTATGGCCCTCGGGACGGCGGGAAAGACCGGGGAGCTGTTTTTT
cdr3_aa: CASSMALGTAGKTGELFF
j_call: TRBJ2-2
clone_size: NA
d_call: NA
v_call: TRBV19
cdr3_length: 18

cdr3_nt: TGCGCCAGCAGCTTGAGCGTTGGGGGCGGCGACTATGGCTACACCTTC
cdr3_aa: CASSLSVGGGDYGYTF
j_call: TRBJ1-2
clone_size: once
d_call: NA
v_call: TRBV5-1
cdr3_length: 16

cdr3_nt: TGTGCCAGCAGCGTGGGGATGGGGCTCGAGCAGTACTTC
cdr3_aa: CASSVGMGLEQYF
j_call: TRBJ2-7
clone_size: NA
d_call: NA
v_call: TRBV7-8
cdr3_length: 13

cdr3_nt: TGTGCCAGCAGCCGACCGTTGAGGGGGCCTTACAATGAGCAGTTCTTC
cdr3_aa: CASSRPLRGPYNEQFF
j_call: TRBJ2-1
clone_size: once
d_call: TRBD1
v_call: TRBV28
cdr3_length: 16

cdr3_nt: TGTGCCAGCAGCCAACAGGGATATGGCTACACCTTC
cdr3_aa: CASSQQGYGYTF
j_call: TRBJ1-2
clone_size: NA
d_call: NA
v_call: TRBV7-9
cdr3_length: 12

cdr3_nt: TGTGCCAGCAGCTTTAGTACTAGCGGTAGCACAGATACGCAGTATTTT
cdr3_aa: CASSFSTSGSTDTQYF
j_call: TRBJ2-3
clone_size: NA
d_call: TRBD2
v_call: TRBV7-3
cdr3_length: 16

cdr3_nt: TGTGCCAGCAGGCATCAGGACAGGCTGTTTTTT
cdr3_aa: CASRHQDRLFF
j_call: TRBJ2-2
clone_size: NA
d_call: NA
v_call: TRBV6-5
cdr3_length: 11

cdr3_nt: TGTGCCAGCAGTCCTCGACAGGGGAGGAGGCAAACTGAAGCTTTCTTT
cdr3_aa: CASSPRQGRRQTEAFF
j_call: TRBJ1-1
clone_size: NA
d_call: TRBD1
v_call: TRBV28
cdr3_length: 16

cdr3_nt: TGTGCCAGCAGTACCCGTCCCAAGGGTGGGAATGAGCAGTTCTTC
cdr3_aa: CASSTRPKGGNEQFF
j_call: TRBJ2-1
clone_size: few
d_call: NA
v_call: TRBV28
cdr3_length: 15

cdr3_nt: TGTGCCAGCAGCCCGAGAGGGTCTTGGGGAGGCTACACCTTC
cdr3_aa: CASSPRGSWGGYTF
j_call: TRBJ1-2
clone_size: NA
d_call: NA
v_call: TRBV28
cdr3_length: 14

cdr3_nt: TGTGCCAGCCGAGGGGACTCCTACGAGCAGTACTTC
cdr3_aa: CASRGDSYEQYF
j_call: TRBJ2-7
clone_size: NA
d_call: NA
v_call: TRBV6-1
cdr3_length: 12

cdr3_nt: TGTGCCAGCAGTTTAACGGCGCGGGATACGCAGTATTTT
cdr3_aa: CASSLTARDTQYF
j_call: TRBJ2-3
clone_size: NA
d_call: NA
v_call: TRBV27
cdr3_length: 13

cdr3_nt: TGTGCCAGCAGCTCCGGCCCGAGGGCCCAGTACTTC
cdr3_aa: CASSSGPRAQYF
j_call: TRBJ2-5
clone_size: NA
d_call: NA
v_call: TRBV11-2
cdr3_length: 12

cdr3_nt: TGTGCCAGCACCTCCGCCTTGGCAGGCTCCTACAATGAGCAGTTCTTC
cdr3_aa: CASTSALAGSYNEQFF
j_call: TRBJ2-1
clone_size: NA
d_call: NA
v_call: TRBV28
cdr3_length: 16

cdr3_nt: TGTGCCTGGAGTCAGGGGACGTGGAACGAGCAGTACTTC
cdr3_aa: CAWSQGTWNEQYF
j_call: TRBJ2-7
clone_size: NA
d_call: NA
v_call: TRBV30
cdr3_length: 13

cdr3_nt: TGCGCCAGCAGTGCGGGTTCCGAGCAGTACTTC
cdr3_aa: CASSAGSEQYF
j_call: TRBJ2-7
clone_size: few
d_call: NA
v_call: TRBV10-2
cdr3_length: 11

cdr3_nt: TGTGCCATCAGTGAGGATATCAACGAGCAGTACTTC
cdr3_aa: CAISEDINEQYF
j_call: TRBJ2-7
clone_size: NA
d_call: NA
v_call: TRBV10-3
cdr3_length: 12

cdr3_nt: TGCGCCAGCAGCCAATCACAGGGGGGAGGAGAGCAGTACTTC
cdr3_aa: CASSQSQGGGEQYF
j_call: TRBJ2-7
clone_size: NA
d_call: TRBD1
v_call: TRBV5-1
cdr3_length: 14